Given below is one T cell receptor (beta chain) in context. Its cognate antigen is unknown. It was CD45RO-negative cells, positively selected for CCR7, that made up naive CD8 cells, with terminally differentiated effector memory CD45RA+ cells excluded. Donors, healthy HIV-negative adults, lacked recent acute infections or vaccinations. The CDR3 runs 13 residues. The germline gives CDR1 SQVTM, CDR2 ANQGSEA. J gave up 4 bases and V 3 bases, and 3 bases lay outside the gene matches. This sample was taken from a study of shared clonotypes between healthy human individuals. Overall study results and limits: Naive subsets usually exceeded memory subsets in estimated richness.

For sorted subsets, approximately 0.2 ug DNA per replicate equaled tens of thousands of T cell genomes. In the authors' workflow: Junction-only immunoSEQ sequences carried no quality scores, so filtering differed. Clones were sequenced by immunoSEQ multiplex PCR, and TCRdb holds only the in-frame ones, with some missing. That table supplies the V and J calls and clone size; D and trimming were determined from the DNA. The sample contains about 800,000 clones, 96% of which appear only once. The chain is built from TRBV29-1 and TRBJ2-7; 10 bases line up with TRBD2. The material sequenced was naive CD8+ T cells sorted from blood. This clonotype was sampled from a man younger than 40 in good health. CDR3 nucleotide sequence: TGCAGCGTTGAGTCTAGCGGGAGATACGAGCAGTACTTC. This gives the protein CSVESSGRYEQYF.